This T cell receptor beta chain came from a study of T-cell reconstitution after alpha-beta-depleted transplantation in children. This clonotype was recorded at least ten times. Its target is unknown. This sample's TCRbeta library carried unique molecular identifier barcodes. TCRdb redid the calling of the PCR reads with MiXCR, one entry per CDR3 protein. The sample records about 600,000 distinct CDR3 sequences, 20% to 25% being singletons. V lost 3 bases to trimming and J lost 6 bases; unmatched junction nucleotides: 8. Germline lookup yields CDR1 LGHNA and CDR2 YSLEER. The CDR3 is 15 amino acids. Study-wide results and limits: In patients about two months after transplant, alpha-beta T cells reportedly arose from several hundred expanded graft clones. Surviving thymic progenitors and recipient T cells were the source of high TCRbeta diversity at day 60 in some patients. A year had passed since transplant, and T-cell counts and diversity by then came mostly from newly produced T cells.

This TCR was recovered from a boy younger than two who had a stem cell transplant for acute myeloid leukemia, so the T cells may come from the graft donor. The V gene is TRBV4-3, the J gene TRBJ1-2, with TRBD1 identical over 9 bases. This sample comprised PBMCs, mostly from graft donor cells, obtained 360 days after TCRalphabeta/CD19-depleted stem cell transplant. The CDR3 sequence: CASSQRQGVRHGYTF. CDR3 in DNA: TGCGCCAGCAGCCAGAGACAGGGGGTAAGACATGGCTACACCTTC.